The 20 T cell receptor beta chains listed next were all sequenced from one sample in a study of CD8+ T cells in alopecia areata. Reverse transcribed after extraction, RNA yielded cDNA as the sequencing template. The table came from immunoSEQ multiplex PCR; TCRdb's copy has only in-frame clones and leaves some out. Of 100,000 to 150,000 clones in the sample, 60% to 65% were seen once. The sample's treatment: oral pan-JAK inhibitor, 5-10 mg twice daily. The sample in question was CD4+ T cells sorted from blood, obtained at week 4, from a patient treated with tofacitinib. These receptors were taken from a human donor with alopecia areata.

The chain has TRBV18 and TRBJ2-5; no clear D. CDR3 size: 13 residues. Germline values: CDR1 KGHSH, CDR2 LQKENI. Trimming stripped 2 bases from V and 3 bases from J, with 7 bases between. In DNA, the CDR3 is TGTGCCAGCTCACCAGAAAAGGAAGAGACCCAGTACTTC. This encodes CASSPEKEETQYF. Drawing the rest from reference TRBV18 and TRBJ2-5, the complete variable domain is NAGVMQNPRHLVRRRGQEARLRCSPMKGHSHVYWYRQLPEEGLKFMVYLQKENIIDESGMPKERFSAEFPKEGPSILRIQQVVRGDSAAYFCASSPEKEETQYFGPGTRLLVL.

In this sample, this clone turned up a few times. The genes are TRBV30 and TRBJ2-1; D is possibly TRBD1 or TRBD2 (5 bases each). CDR1 and CDR2 (germline): GTSNPN, SVGIG (reference sequence). The CDR3 length is 15 residues. V gave up 7 bases and J gave up 10 bases, with 26 bases separating them. The CDR3: CASRDPLLYLKEQFF. In DNA, the CDR3 is TGTGCCTCCCGGGACCCTCTTTTGTATTTAAAGGAGCAGTTCTTC.

This clone was observed a handful of times. The chain couples TRBV13 to TRBJ2-1; D perhaps matches TRBD2 (5 bases). This CDR3 comprises 15 residues. V lost 6 bases to trimming and J lost 3 bases, with 15 bases between them. Germline assignment: CDR1 PRHDT and CDR2 FYEKMQ (reference sequence). CDR3 in amino acids: CASRQREGGYNEQFF. The CDR3 DNA reads TGTGCCAGCAGACAGAGGGAAGGTGGCTACAATGAGCAGTTCTTC.

This clone was observed a single time. This sequence joins TRBV29-1 and TRBJ2-3, with TRBD2 matching 8 bases. There are 14 residues in the CDR3. Germline lookup yields CDR1 SQVTM and CDR2 ANQGSEA. V lost 6 bases, J lost 4 bases, and 9 bases stayed unmatched. The CDR3 DNA reads TGCAGCGTCTTTAGCGGGGACCCTGCAGATACGCAGTATTTT. Translating it yields CSVFSGDPADTQYF.

The count of this clone is one. The CDR3 nucleotides are TGTGCCAGCAGCATTAATAGCAATCAGCCCCAGCATTTT. It translates to CASSINSNQPQHF. The J gene is TRBJ1-5, the V gene TRBV7-2; D gene uncertain. CDR3 length equals 13 residues. Germline loops: CDR1 SGHTA, CDR2 FQGNSA. V was trimmed by 5 bases and J by 0 bases, leaving 5 bases between them.

The chain is built from TRBV2 and TRBJ2-5; D is unclear. The CDR3 is 13 amino acids. With 9 bases removed from V and 1 base from J, the gap between germline ends came to 12 bases. Germline CDR1 and CDR2: SNHLY and FYNNEI. The CDR3 is CAREGRIQETQYF. The CDR3 bases are TGTGCCAGGGAAGGGCGGATCCAAGAGACCCAGTACTTC. Full variable domain (outside the CDR3, taken from reference TRBV2 and TRBJ2-5): EPEVTQTPSHQVTQMGQEVILRCVPISNHLYFYWYRQILGQKVEFLVSFYNNEISEKSEIFDDQFSVERPDGSNFTLKIRSTKLEDSAMYFCAREGRIQETQYFGPGTRLLVL.

This clone was found a few times. V usage is TRBV28 and J usage is TRBJ1-5; D not certain. Trimming cost V 7 bases and J 4 bases, with 8 bases left between them. Germline V lookup: CDR1 MDHEN, CDR2 SYDVKM. CDR3 size: 12 residues. CDR3 loop: CASKDGNQPQHF. CDR3 DNA: TGTGCCAGCAAGGACGGGAATCAGCCCCAGCATTTT.

The J gene is TRBJ1-4, the V gene TRBV19, with TRBD1 matching over 7 bases. V was clipped by 9 bases and J by 4 bases; unmatched bases: 5. Germline loops: CDR1 LNHDA, CDR2 SQIVND (reference sequence). This CDR3 comprises 13 residues. CDR3 residues: CASRRGLNEKLFF. DNA for the CDR3: TGTGCCAGCAGAAGGGGGCTTAATGAAAAACTGTTTTTT.

This clone appeared a few times. The chain uses TRBV2 and TRBJ2-5; 12 bases are a match to TRBD2. Germline CDR1 reads SNHLY; CDR2 reads FYNNEI. Trimming removed 6 bases from V and 5 bases from J; junction bases left unmatched: 4. The CDR3 is made up of 14 amino acids. The CDR3 DNA sequence: TGTGCCAGCAGGGCGACTAGCGGGGGTGAGACCCAGTACTTC. Translating gives CASRATSGGETQYF.

The CDR3 is CASSQRTGGYTF. The CDR3 DNA reads as TGTGCCAGCAGCCAACGGACGGGTGGCTACACCTTC. The genes are TRBV7-9 and TRBJ1-2; D not certain. Trimming shortened V by 5 bases and J by 7 bases, and 11 bases separated the two germline ends. The CDR3 length is 12 residues. Per the germline V gene, CDR1 is SEHNR and CDR2 is FQNEAQ (reference sequence). Using reference TRBV7-9 and TRBJ1-2 for the parts outside the CDR3, the full variable domain is DTGVSQNPRHKITKRGQNVTFRCDPISEHNRLYWYRQTLGQGPEFLTYFQNEAQLEKSRLLSDRFSAERPKGSFSTLEIQRTEQGDSAMYLCASSQRTGGYTFGSGTRLTVV.

The table lists this clone with a count of one. This rearrangement joins TRBV19 to TRBJ2-1; 8 positions agree with TRBD1. The CDR3 is 15 residues long. V was clipped by 7 bases and J by 4 bases; unmatched bases: 9. The germline V gene encodes CDR1 LNHDA and CDR2 SQIVND (reference sequence). CDR3 DNA: TGTGCCAGTACCTCCGACAGGGGAAATTACAATGAGCAGTTCTTC. Translation gives CASTSDRGNYNEQFF.

The chain combines TRBV29-1 with TRBJ1-1; weak D call: TRBD1 (5 bases). In germline, CDR1 is SQVTM, CDR2 ANQGSEA. Trimming pared 6 bases from V and 4 bases from J, leaving 18 bases between. The CDR3 has 14 residues. In nucleotides, the CDR3 is TGCAGCGTGTGGGCCAGGGCGGACGGCACTGAAGCTTTCTTT. Its translation is CSVWARADGTEAFF.

This clone was found a few times. The chain is built from TRBV7-2 and TRBJ2-1; no clear D gene. This CDR3 is 13 amino acids long. Germline V gives CDR1 SGHTA, CDR2 FQGNSA. Trimming left V 0 bases short and J 6 bases short, with 6 bases between. The CDR3 nucleotides read TGTGCCAGCAGCTTAGCTGCTTTCAATGAGCAGTTCTTC. It codes for CASSLAAFNEQFF.

The V and J genes are TRBV29-1 and TRBJ1-2; the D gene is possibly TRBD1 (6 bases). Germline V lookup: CDR1 SQVTM, CDR2 ANQGSEA. V was pared by 2 bases and J by 4 bases, with 14 bases between. This CDR3 has 14 amino acids. The CDR3 DNA follows: TGCAGCGTTGAATCGTGGGGGGCGCGCTATGGCTACACCTTC. It encodes CSVESWGARYGYTF. The whole variable domain, remainder taken from reference TRBV29-1 and TRBJ1-2, is SAVISQKPSRDICQRGTSLTIQCQVDSQVTMMFWYRQQPGQSLTLIATANQGSEATYESGFVIDKFPISRPNLTFSTLTVSNMSPEDSSIYLCSVESWGARYGYTFGSGTRLTVV.

J is TRBJ1-5 and V is TRBV28; tentative D call: TRBD1 (6 bases). This CDR3 is 15 amino acids long. V lost 3 bases and J lost 3, with 12 bases in between. Looked up from germline, CDR1 is MDHEN and CDR2 is SYDVKM. CDR3 protein: CASSFRQGNNQPQHF. In nucleotides, the CDR3 is TGTGCCAGCAGTTTCCGTCAGGGGAACAATCAGCCCCAGCATTTT.

J is TRBJ2-3 and V is TRBV30, with 9 bases aligning to TRBD2. Trimming cost V 2 bases and J 9 bases; bases outside gene matches: 15. The CDR3 consists of 16 residues. The germline gives CDR1 GTSNPN, CDR2 SVGIG (reference sequence). This CDR3 reads CAWSPWGSGRRRTQYF. The CDR3 DNA sequence: TGTGCCTGGAGTCCCTGGGGTAGCGGGAGAAGGAGGACGCAGTATTTT.

The rearrangement uses TRBV6-6 and TRBJ1-5; D call uncertain. Trimming took 2 bases from V and 1 from J, leaving 12 bases between them. Per germline, CDR1 MNHNY and CDR2 SVGAGI (reference sequence). The CDR3 loop spans 16 amino acids. CDR3 in amino acids: CASSYRGEQSNQPQHF. The CDR3 DNA is TGTGCCAGCAGTTACCGCGGGGAACAGAGCAATCAGCCCCAGCATTTT.

The chain couples TRBV29-1 to TRBJ2-3, with 9 bases lining up with TRBD2. There are 14 residues in the CDR3. From germline, CDR1 is SQVTM and CDR2 ANQGSEA. J gave up 2 bases and V 3 bases, and 3 bases lay outside the gene matches. CDR3 residues: CSVDSGRITDTQYF. In nucleotides, the CDR3 is TGCAGCGTTGATAGCGGGAGAATCACAGATACGCAGTATTTT.

In this sample, this clone turned up a few times. The chain couples TRBV27 to TRBJ2-5; D call uncertain. V lost 7 bases to trimming and J lost 7 bases, with 10 bases between them. From germline, CDR1 is MNHEY and CDR2 SMNVEV (reference sequence). CDR3 length: 11 residues. For the CDR3, the DNA is TGTGCCAGCACCGCCTCGGGGACCCAGTACTTC. Translation gives CASTASGTQYF.

This chain joins TRBV30 and TRBJ2-7; D remains unclear. The CDR3 has 13 residues. Germline V gives CDR1 GTSNPN, CDR2 SVGIG (reference sequence). V lost 3 bases and J 4 bases, leaving 13 bases between the germline ends. For the CDR3, the DNA is TGTGCCTGGAGCCTGTGGCGACGGTACGAGCAGTACTTC. Protein sequence: CAWSLWRRYEQYF.